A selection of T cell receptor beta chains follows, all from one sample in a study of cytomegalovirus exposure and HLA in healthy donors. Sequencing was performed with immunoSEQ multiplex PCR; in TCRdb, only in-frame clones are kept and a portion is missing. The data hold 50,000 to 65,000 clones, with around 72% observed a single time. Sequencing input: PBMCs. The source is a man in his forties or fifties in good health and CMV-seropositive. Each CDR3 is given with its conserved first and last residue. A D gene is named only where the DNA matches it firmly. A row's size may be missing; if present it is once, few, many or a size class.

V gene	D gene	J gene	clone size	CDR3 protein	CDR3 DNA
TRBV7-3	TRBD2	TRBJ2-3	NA	CASSRGLAGGPDTQYF	TGTGCCAGCAGCCGAGGACTAGCGGGAGGGCCAGATACGCAGTATTTT
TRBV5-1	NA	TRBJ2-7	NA	CASSLDSTYEQYF	TGCGCCAGCAGCCTGGACAGTACCTACGAGCAGTACTTC
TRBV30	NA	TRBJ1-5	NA	CAWTDYSNQPQHF	TGTGCCTGGACAGATTATAGCAATCAGCCCCAGCATTTT
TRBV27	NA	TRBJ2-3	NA	CASSLEGTSTDTQYF	TGTGCCAGCAGTTTAGAGGGCACTAGCACAGATACGCAGTATTTT
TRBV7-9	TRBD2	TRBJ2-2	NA	CASSFQRGNTGELFF	TGTGCCAGCAGCTTTCAGCGGGGGAACACCGGGGAGCTGTTTTTT
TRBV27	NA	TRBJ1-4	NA	CASSFLHSTGSGEKLFF	TGTGCCAGCAGTTTCCTCCACTCTACAGGGTCCGGTGAAAAACTGTTTTTT
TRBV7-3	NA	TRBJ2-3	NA	CASRQGGGNRDTQYF	TGTGCCAGCAGACAGGGAGGGGGAAACAGAGATACGCAGTATTTT
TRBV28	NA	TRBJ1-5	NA	CASSLWSGGNQPQHF	TGTGCCAGCAGTTTATGGTCGGGGGGAAATCAGCCCCAGCATTTT
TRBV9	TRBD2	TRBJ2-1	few	CASSVDAGGLYNEQFF	TGTGCCAGCAGCGTAGATGCGGGGGGGCTCTACAATGAGCAGTTCTTC
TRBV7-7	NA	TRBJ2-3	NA	CASSLGGVSTDTQYF	TGTGCCAGCAGCTTAGGCGGCGTTAGCACAGATACGCAGTATTTT
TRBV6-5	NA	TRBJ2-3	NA	CASSYLSASTDTQYF	TGTGCCAGCAGTTATCTATCTGCTAGCACAGATACGCAGTATTTT
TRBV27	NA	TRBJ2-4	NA	CASSTGNIQYF	TGTGCCAGCAGTACGGGTAACATTCAGTACTTC
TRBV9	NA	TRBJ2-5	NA	CASSAGPTGLETQYF	TGTGCCAGCAGCGCCGGACCAACAGGGCTGGAGACCCAGTACTTC
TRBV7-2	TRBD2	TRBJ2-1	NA	CASSGQSSGRPHNEQFF	TGTGCCAGCAGCGGACAATCAAGCGGGAGACCCCACAATGAGCAGTTCTTC
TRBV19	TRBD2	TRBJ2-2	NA	CASSMAAPGLAGGANTGELFF	TGTGCCAGTAGTATGGCCGCTCCGGGACTAGCGGGAGGCGCGAACACCGGGGAGCTGTTTTTT
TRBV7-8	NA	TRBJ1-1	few	CASSLAYTGPATEAFF	TGTGCCAGCAGCTTAGCCTACACAGGGCCGGCCACTGAAGCTTTCTTT
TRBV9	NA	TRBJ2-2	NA	CASTRGATPPGTGELFF	TGTGCCAGCACCAGGGGGGCCACCCCCCCGGGCACCGGGGAGCTGTTTTTT
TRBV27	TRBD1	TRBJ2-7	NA	CASSSRGRDREQYF	TGTGCCAGCAGTTCCAGGGGGCGCGATCGCGAGCAGTACTTC
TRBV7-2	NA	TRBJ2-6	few	CASRPALSGIHSGANVLTF	TGTGCCAGCAGGCCAGCTTTATCAGGGATACACTCTGGGGCCAACGTCCTGACTTTC
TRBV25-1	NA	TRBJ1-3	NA	CASGDAGSGNTIYF	TGTGCCAGCGGCGACGCGGGCTCTGGAAACACCATATATTTT
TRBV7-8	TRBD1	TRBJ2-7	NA	CASSLPPERGPYEQYF	TGTGCCAGCAGCTTACCGCCGGAGAGGGGGCCCTACGAGCAGTACTTC
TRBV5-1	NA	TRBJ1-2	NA	CASSSRTESDGYTF	TGCGCCAGCAGCTCTAGGACAGAGTCTGATGGCTACACCTTC
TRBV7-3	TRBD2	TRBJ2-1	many	CASSSLAGTYNEQFF	TGTGCCAGCAGCTCACTAGCGGGAACCTACAATGAGCAGTTCTTC
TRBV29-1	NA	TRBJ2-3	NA	CSVDSGDYTDTQYF	TGCAGCGTTGACTCGGGAGATTACACAGATACGCAGTATTTT
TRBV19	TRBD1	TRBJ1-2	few	CASSTPGQGAAGYTF	TGTGCCAGTAGTACTCCGGGACAGGGGGCGGCGGGCTACACCTTC
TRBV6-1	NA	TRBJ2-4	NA	CASSEVGTKGAKNIQYF	TGTGCCAGCAGTGAAGTAGGAACCAAGGGGGCCAAAAACATTCAGTACTTC
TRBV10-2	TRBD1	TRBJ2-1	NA	CASSEGTGPNNEQFF	TGCGCCAGCAGTGAGGGGACAGGGCCCAACAATGAGCAGTTCTTC
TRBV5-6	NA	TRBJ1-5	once	CASSWGDQPQHF	TGTGCCAGCAGCTGGGGGGACCAGCCCCAGCATTTT
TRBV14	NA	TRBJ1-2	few	CASSQDLRGGYTF	TGTGCCAGCAGCCAAGATCTTCGGGGTGGCTACACCTTC
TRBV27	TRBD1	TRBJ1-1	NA	CASSLDRATEAFF	TGTGCCAGCAGTCTGGACAGGGCCACTGAAGCTTTCTTT
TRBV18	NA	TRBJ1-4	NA	CASSPGSYEKLFF	TGTGCCAGCTCACCCGGGAGTTATGAAAAACTGTTTTTT
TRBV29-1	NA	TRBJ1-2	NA	CSVEITGGYNF	TGCAGCGTGGAAATCACGGGTGGCTACAACTTC
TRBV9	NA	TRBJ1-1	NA	CASSVAGLNTEAFF	TGTGCCAGCAGCGTAGCGGGGTTGAACACTGAAGCTTTCTTT
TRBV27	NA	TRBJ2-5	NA	CASGSRGETQYF	TGTGCCAGCGGCTCCAGGGGTGAGACCCAGTACTTC
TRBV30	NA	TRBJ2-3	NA	CAWRAPGYTDTQYF	TGTGCCTGGAGAGCCCCAGGATACACAGATACGCAGTATTTT
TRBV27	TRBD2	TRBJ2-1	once	CASSSGGSGYNEQFF	TGTGCCAGCAGTTCCGGCGGGAGCGGGTACAATGAGCAGTTCTTC
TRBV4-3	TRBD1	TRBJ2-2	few	CASSQTMTGGVGELFF	TGCGCCAGCAGCCAAACAATGACAGGGGGGGTCGGGGAGCTGTTTTTT
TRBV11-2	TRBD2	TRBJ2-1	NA	CASSSGTSVLNEQFF	TGTGCCAGCAGCAGTGGGACTAGCGTTTTGAATGAGCAGTTCTTC
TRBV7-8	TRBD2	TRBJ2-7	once	CASSLRSSGRLSYEQYF	TGTGCCAGCAGCTTAAGGTCTAGCGGGAGGCTCTCCTACGAGCAGTACTTC
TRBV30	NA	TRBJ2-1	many	CAWSVQGFDEQFF	TGTGCCTGGAGTGTCCAGGGATTCGATGAGCAGTTCTTC
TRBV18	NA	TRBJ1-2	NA	CASSPLGPGRQAATNYGYTF	TGTGCCAGCTCACCACTAGGACCTGGTCGACAGGCCGCGACTAACTATGGCTACACCTTT
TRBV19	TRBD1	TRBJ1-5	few	CASRTRTGGGNQPQHF	TGTGCCAGTAGGACACGGACAGGGGGCGGCAATCAGCCCCAGCATTTT
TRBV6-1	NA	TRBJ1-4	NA	CASRNPLLRDEKLFF	TGTGCCAGCAGAAACCCCCTCCTCCGGGATGAAAAACTGTTTTTT
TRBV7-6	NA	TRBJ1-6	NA	CASSLEGNNNSPLNF	TGTGCCAGCAGCTTGGAGGGGAATAATAATTCACCCCTCAACTTT
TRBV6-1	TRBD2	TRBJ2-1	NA	CASRYLAGGDNEQFF	TGTGCCAGCAGATACCTAGCGGGAGGAGATAATGAGCAGTTCTTC
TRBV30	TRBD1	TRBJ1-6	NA	CAWRGTENSPLHF	TGTGCCTGGAGAGGGACAGAGAATTCACCCCTCCACTTT
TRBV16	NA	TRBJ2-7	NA	CASSQFEGYEQYF	TGTGCCAGCAGCCAATTTGAGGGCTACGAGCAGTACTTC
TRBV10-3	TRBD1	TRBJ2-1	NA	CATGTDYNEQFF	TGTGCCACCGGGACAGACTACAATGAGCAGTTCTTC
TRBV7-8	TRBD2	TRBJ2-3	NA	CASSSLAGPADTQYF	TGTGCTAGCAGTTCCCTAGCGGGCCCTGCCGATACGCAGTATTTT
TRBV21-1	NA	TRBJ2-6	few	CASSKGRGPSSGANVLTF	TGTGCCAGCAGCAAGGGCAGGGGCCCTTCCTCTGGGGCCAACGTCCTGACTTTC
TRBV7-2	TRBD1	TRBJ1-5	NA	CASSTQGASNQPQHF	TGTGCCAGCAGCACACAGGGGGCAAGCAATCAGCCCCAGCATTTT